One sample yielded the 7 T cell receptor beta chains listed below, sequenced in a study of immune heterogeneity within non-small cell lung tumors. Bulk tumor genomic DNA constituted the template, at around 590 ng per sample. Multiple biopsies spaced far apart were taken from each primary tumor during surgery. Patients had untreated, newly diagnosed non-small cell lung cancer and underwent curative surgery. CDR3 of TCR beta was amplified by multiplex PCR that used 32 V and 13 J primers. Using its own MiXCR run on the multiplex PCR reads, TCRdb lists one record per CDR3 protein. The sample holds approximately 9,800 distinct CDR3 sequences, over 15% seen once. The sample taken for sequencing was lung tumor tissue. The receptors stem from a man in his forties or fifties with non-small cell lung cancer.

This clonotype is medium-sized (0.01 to 0.1%) within its sample. The V call is TRBV28, the J call TRBJ1-2; TRBD1 aligns across 8 bases. Germline V gene sequence: CDR1 MDHEN, CDR2 SYDVKM. V lost 10 bases, J lost 4 bases, and 5 bases stayed unmatched. The CDR3 has 12 residues. CDR3 DNA: TGTGCCATCTACGGGACAGGCTATGGCTACACCTTC. This sequence encodes CAIYGTGYGYTF.

This clonotype is deemed medium-sized. One end of the junction varies from germline; a read error may be responsible. The J gene is TRBJ2-1, the V gene TRBV3-1, with unresolved D. Germline CDR1 and CDR2: LGHDT and YNNKEL (reference sequence). CDR3 length: 17 amino acids. The CDR3 DNA reads TGTGCCAGCAGCAAAGAAGGTCTTCCGGGCACCAGCAATGAGCAGTTCTTC. Translated, it gives CASSKEGLPGTSNEQFF.

As to this clonotype: A read error may account for a junction end that differs from germline. The V call is TRBV6-1, the J call TRBJ1-1, with no clear D. The CDR3 runs to 14 residues. The germline gives CDR1 MNHNS, CDR2 SASEGT. CDR3 in amino acids: CVSSEVIRNTEAFF. As DNA, the CDR3 is TGTGTCAGCAGTGAAGTAATTAGGAACACTGAAGCTTTCTTT.

In this sample, this clonotype is medium-sized (0.01 to 0.1%). The genes are TRBV6-1 and TRBJ2-7; perhaps TRBD2 as D (6 bases). Germline CDR1 is MNHNS and CDR2 is SASEGT. The V end was cut by 6 bases, the J end by 3 bases, with 12 bases between. CDR3 size: 13 residues. Here the CDR3 DNA reads TGTGCCAGCAGGGAGGGTACAGACTACGAGCAGTACTTC. Its translation is CASREGTDYEQYF.

The gene calls are TRBV5-6 and TRBJ2-7; TRBD2 matches 9 bases. Germline V gives CDR1 SGHDT, CDR2 YYEEEE. The CDR3 is 16 residues long. The J segment lost 4 bases and the V segment lost 4 bases, leaving 12 bases of the junction unmatched. This CDR3 is CASSAKPTSGVYEQYF. The CDR3 nucleotides are TGTGCCAGCAGCGCGAAACCGACTAGCGGAGTTTACGAGCAGTACTTC.

This clonotype was observed many times. The chain couples TRBV10-3 to TRBJ2-2, with 9 bases matching TRBD1. Germline values: CDR1 ENHRY, CDR2 SYGVKD. Trimming at V came to 4 bases and at J to 4 bases, leaving 7 bases not matched to a gene. This CDR3 region has 16 residues. This chain's CDR3 is CAISGQGGRRTGELFF. In nucleotides, the CDR3 is TGTGCCATCAGTGGACAGGGGGGGAGACGCACCGGGGAGCTGTTTTTT.

This clonotype was seen more than once but under ten times. A much larger clone is a single base away; this may be a read error. Given the absence of the conserved phenylalanine or tryptophan at the CDR3 end, a read error is likely. The V gene is TRBV11-1, the J gene TRBJ1-6; D is undetermined. This CDR3 comprises 14 residues. V gave up 5 bases and J gave up 10 bases, with 15 bases separating them. Looked up from germline, CDR1 is SGHAT and CDR2 is FQDESV (reference sequence). CDR3 DNA: TGTGCCAGCAGCCCACGGGGTTTTTCCTCACCCCTCCACCTT. It translates to CASSPRGFSSPLHL.